These T cell receptor beta chains were read from a single sample in a study of neurological immune-mediated disorders. TCRdb independently ran MiXCR on the 5' RACE reads; one entry per CDR3 protein. This sample carries around 60,000 distinct CDR3 sequences, 3% to 4% of them seen once, and the ten largest clones take 6% to 8%. Sample: PBMCs. Receptor source: a woman aged 55 to 70 with multiple sclerosis. The CDR3 runs from the conserved cysteine through the conserved F or W. Each record gives: V gene, J gene, CDR3 protein.

v_gene: TRBV29-1
j_gene: TRBJ1-2
CDR3aa: CSVVEGGSNYGYTF

v_gene: TRBV28
j_gene: TRBJ2-5
CDR3aa: CASRTGTSGIMGETQYF

v_gene: TRBV12-3/TRBV12-4
j_gene: TRBJ1-2
CDR3aa: CASSFYGNYGYTF

v_gene: TRBV5-8
j_gene: TRBJ1-1
CDR3aa: CASSFTGLGEAFF

v_gene: TRBV18
j_gene: TRBJ1-4
CDR3aa: CASSATGRDEKLFF

v_gene: TRBV6-6
j_gene: TRBJ1-1
CDR3aa: CASSYHMGQGIPEAFF

v_gene: TRBV20-1
j_gene: TRBJ1-1
CDR3aa: CSATDRESLAFF

v_gene: TRBV12-3/TRBV12-4
j_gene: TRBJ1-2
CDR3aa: CASSLGDSYVYGYTF

v_gene: TRBV20-1
j_gene: TRBJ1-1
CDR3aa: CSASRGRLNTEAFF

v_gene: TRBV27
j_gene: TRBJ2-2
CDR3aa: CASSLLVAGGSTGELFF

v_gene: TRBV4-1
j_gene: TRBJ1-1
CDR3aa: CASSPRGGITEAFF

v_gene: TRBV29-1
j_gene: TRBJ2-1
CDR3aa: CSVTSDLYNEQFF

v_gene: TRBV30
j_gene: TRBJ2-2
CDR3aa: CAWSGLAGGWNTGELFF

v_gene: TRBV28
j_gene: TRBJ2-1
CDR3aa: CASSLFRGGHNEQFF

v_gene: TRBV29-1
j_gene: TRBJ1-2
CDR3aa: CSAKTGGAYGYTF

v_gene: TRBV20-1
j_gene: TRBJ1-6
CDR3aa: CSARVAGGFTDSPLHF

v_gene: TRBV20-1
j_gene: TRBJ2-7
CDR3aa: CSSPRGHEQYF

v_gene: TRBV20-1
j_gene: TRBJ2-7
CDR3aa: CSARGLSSYEQYF

v_gene: TRBV7-2
j_gene: TRBJ2-5
CDR3aa: CASIRGSGGEETQYF

v_gene: TRBV11-2
j_gene: TRBJ2-5
CDR3aa: CASSLRTSGVETQYF

v_gene: TRBV11-2
j_gene: TRBJ2-5
CDR3aa: CASSLGGGLAGRQETQYF

v_gene: TRBV12-3/TRBV12-4
j_gene: TRBJ1-1
CDR3aa: CASRYRPNTEAFF

v_gene: TRBV5-1
j_gene: TRBJ2-1
CDR3aa: CATGGLAGTSYNEQFF

v_gene: TRBV7-3
j_gene: TRBJ2-4
CDR3aa: CASSLIASGRRDAKNIQYF

v_gene: TRBV10-3
j_gene: TRBJ1-5
CDR3aa: CATGGSWSNQPQHF

v_gene: TRBV5-5
j_gene: TRBJ1-1
CDR3aa: CASSHKQGVLSSAGTEAFF

v_gene: TRBV3-1
j_gene: TRBJ2-5
CDR3aa: CASSQNLLVQETQYF

v_gene: TRBV5-1
j_gene: TRBJ1-5
CDR3aa: CASSLTGESNQPQHF

v_gene: TRBV7-8
j_gene: TRBJ1-3
CDR3aa: CASSLAGLGNTIYF

v_gene: TRBV18
j_gene: TRBJ2-3
CDR3aa: CASSPVVGQGTRGTQYF

v_gene: TRBV5-1
j_gene: TRBJ2-1
CDR3aa: CASSYRLAGAYNEQFF

v_gene: TRBV20-1
j_gene: TRBJ2-1
CDR3aa: CSASRGTLYNEQFF

v_gene: TRBV7-2
j_gene: TRBJ2-1
CDR3aa: CASSLAPTNEQFF

v_gene: TRBV5-1
j_gene: TRBJ2-1
CDR3aa: CASSLNTGNEQFF

v_gene: TRBV7-9
j_gene: TRBJ2-7
CDR3aa: CASSWTNTYEQYF

v_gene: TRBV5-5
j_gene: TRBJ2-3
CDR3aa: CASSLLVGVSTDTQYF

v_gene: TRBV4-1
j_gene: TRBJ2-1
CDR3aa: CASSRTTSGDNEQFF

v_gene: TRBV5-1
j_gene: TRBJ2-7
CDR3aa: CASSFSPANSYEQYF

v_gene: TRBV7-2
j_gene: TRBJ2-1
CDR3aa: CASSHRGFSYNEQFF

v_gene: TRBV11-2
j_gene: TRBJ2-1
CDR3aa: CASSLGHGLAGRGSNEQFF

v_gene: TRBV6-5
j_gene: TRBJ2-1
CDR3aa: CASSYSGAVSEQFF

v_gene: TRBV7-8
j_gene: TRBJ2-1
CDR3aa: CASSLVSHGNEQFF

v_gene: TRBV29-1
j_gene: TRBJ1-1
CDR3aa: CSVDYAGRSSEAFF

v_gene: TRBV10-3
j_gene: TRBJ2-2
CDR3aa: CAISEGLAGGLGRNTGELFF

v_gene: TRBV6-4
j_gene: TRBJ1-1
CDR3aa: CASSDSNRNTEAFF

v_gene: TRBV20-1
j_gene: TRBJ2-7
CDR3aa: CSARDYRGSTYEQYF

v_gene: TRBV3-1
j_gene: TRBJ2-7
CDR3aa: CASSPSYSSYEQYF

v_gene: TRBV25-1
j_gene: TRBJ2-1
CDR3aa: CASPRLWISYNEQFF

v_gene: TRBV29-1
j_gene: TRBJ2-1
CDR3aa: CSVGTSGREQFF

v_gene: TRBV6-5
j_gene: TRBJ1-2
CDR3aa: CASMGQNGYTF

v_gene: TRBV18
j_gene: TRBJ1-2
CDR3aa: CASSPGRTGGGNYGYTF

v_gene: TRBV29-1
j_gene: TRBJ2-1
CDR3aa: CSVHPIPGTVQFF

v_gene: TRBV2
j_gene: TRBJ1-6
CDR3aa: CASMGTDNSTLNF

v_gene: TRBV28
j_gene: TRBJ2-5
CDR3aa: CASSGLAGGSETQYF

v_gene: TRBV12-3/TRBV12-4
j_gene: TRBJ2-1
CDR3aa: CASSLGVPTYEQFF

v_gene: TRBV5-1
j_gene: TRBJ2-5
CDR3aa: CASSLGLAREETQYF

v_gene: TRBV15
j_gene: TRBJ2-3
CDR3aa: CATSLIAGGTDTQYF

v_gene: TRBV4-3
j_gene: TRBJ2-1
CDR3aa: CASSRGSSYNEQFF

v_gene: TRBV7-8
j_gene: TRBJ2-5
CDR3aa: CASSLRGPGETQYF

v_gene: TRBV20-1
j_gene: TRBJ2-1
CDR3aa: CSAPILTSVEQFF